The rows below give T cell receptor beta chains drawn from one sample of a study. TCRdb re-analysed the 5' RACE reads in MiXCR, keeping a single row per CDR3 protein. The table records about 62,000 distinct CDR3 sequences, just under 30% of them present only once. Sequencing used tumor-infiltrating naive CD4+ T cells sorted from the breast tumor. These receptor sequences come from a female donor with breast cancer. The CDR3 runs from the conserved cysteine through the conserved F or W. D genes are given only for firm matches. Size is omitted from some rows. Given values are once, few, many or a class for expanded clones.

size | D | J | V | DNA | CDR3
. | . | TRBJ2-7 | TRBV20-1 | TGCAGTGCCTCAAGGGGCGGTTCTTACGAGCAGTACTTC | CSASRGGSYEQYF
few | . | TRBJ1-2 | TRBV7-9 | TGTGCCAGCAGCTTAGAGTCCGGGGGGTATGGCTACACCTTC | CASSLESGGYGYTF
. | . | TRBJ2-3 | TRBV3-1 | TGTGCCGGCAGCCAAGATCCCAGGGGAAGAGATACGCAGTATTTT | CAGSQDPRGRDTQYF
few | . | TRBJ2-5 | TRBV5-1 | TGCGCCAGCAGCTGGGGGATAGACAGCCCCTTGCAAGAGACCCAGTACTTC | CASSWGIDSPLQETQYF
. | . | TRBJ2-5 | TRBV5-1 | TGCGCCAGCAGCTTGGGTGGTTCGGGGCTTCAGGAGACCCAGTACTTC | CASSLGGSGLQETQYF
. | TRBD1 | TRBJ2-5 | TRBV29-1 | TGCAGCGTTGTGCGCCGGGACAGGGTATACTTC | CSVVRRDRVYF
. | TRBD2 | TRBJ2-5 | TRBV20-1 | TGCAGTGCGAAGGATAGCGGGAGGGCAGGAGAGACCCAGTACTTC | CSAKDSGRAGETQYF
. | . | TRBJ2-6 | TRBV5-1 | TGCGCCAGCAGCTTGGACCCTGGGGCCAACGTCCTGACTTTC | CASSLDPGANVLTF
. | TRBD1 | TRBJ1-6 | TRBV5-6 | TGTGCCAGCAGCTTGTTCGCCAGGGGGGATTCACCCCTCCACTTT | CASSLFARGDSPLHF
. | . | TRBJ1-1 | TRBV20-1 | TGCAGTGCTAGAGACCCCCTACAGAACACTGAAGCTTTCTTT | CSARDPLQNTEAFF
. | . | TRBJ2-7 | TRBV20-1 | TGCAGTGCTAGAGAACCCAACAGGGACCGCGAGCAGTACTTC | CSAREPNRDREQYF
. | TRBD2 | TRBJ2-7 | TRBV4-2 | TGTGCCAGCAGCCGAACTAGCGGGAGGGCCGCGGCCGAGCAGTACTTC | CASSRTSGRAAAEQYF
. | TRBD2 | TRBJ2-1 | TRBV28 | TGTGCCAGCGGTTCACCGACTAGCGGGGGTGGGAATGAGCAGTTCTTC | CASGSPTSGGGNEQFF
. | . | TRBJ1-1 | TRBV7-2 | TGTGCCAGCAGCTTAGTGGCAGGGCATTACACTAAAGCTTTCTTT | CASSLVAGHYTKAFF
once | . | TRBJ2-7 | TRBV7-9 | TGTGCCAGCAGCTTACAAGGGGGAGGTAGTCCGCGGTCCTACGAGCAGTACTTC | CASSLQGGGSPRSYEQYF
medium-sized | . | TRBJ1-5 | TRBV4-3 | TGCGCCAGCAGCCAAGGGGTTAGGGAAGGTCAGCCCCAGCATTTT | CASSQGVREGQPQHF
. | TRBD2 | TRBJ2-3 | TRBV28 | TGTGCCAGCAGTCCTAGCGGGACCAGCACAGATACGCAGTATTTT | CASSPSGTSTDTQYF
few | TRBD1 | TRBJ2-1 | TRBV7-9 | TGTGCCAGCGGGACAGGGTTGTCCTACAATGAGCAGTTCTTC | CASGTGLSYNEQFF
. | TRBD1 | TRBJ1-5 | TRBV20-1 | TGCAGTGCCACTCCCGGGACAGGGAGTTCCGAGCCCCAGCATTTT | CSATPGTGSSEPQHF
few | TRBD2 | TRBJ2-7 | TRBV19 | TGTGCCAGTAGTGCGGGGACTAGTAAGCAGTACTTC | CASSAGTSKQYF
few | . | TRBJ1-1 | TRBV6-2/TRBV6-3 | TGTGCCAGCACCTTACAGGGACTCACTGAAGCTTTCTTT | CASTLQGLTEAFF
. | TRBD2 | TRBJ2-2 | TRBV25-1 | TGTGCCAGCAGTGAACACGGGGGGTCGGGGGCCGGGGAGCTGTTTTTT | CASSEHGGSGAGELFF
few | TRBD1 | TRBJ2-7 | TRBV2 | TGTGCCAGCAGTGTTGACAGGGGGCAGGAAGAGCAGTACTTC | CASSVDRGQEEQYF
few | . | TRBJ1-1 | TRBV5-1 | TGCGCCAGCAGTTACTATGACACTGAAGCTTTCTTT | CASSYYDTEAFF
few | TRBD1 | TRBJ2-1 | TRBV4-1 | TGCGCCAGCAGCCAAGGGGACAGGCGAAGCTCCTACAATGAGCAGTTCTTC | CASSQGDRRSSYNEQFF
few | TRBD1 | TRBJ2-5 | TRBV5-4 | TGTGCCAGCAGCCGACCGGGACAGGGAGTAGGGCGTGAGACCCAGTACTTC | CASSRPGQGVGRETQYF
few | . | TRBJ2-5 | TRBV7-7 | TGTGCTAGCAGCCGGGACTTCCAAGAGACCCAGTACTTC | CASSRDFQETQYF